The 10 T cell receptor beta chains presented below share a single source sample, sequenced in a study of Ad26.COV2.S vaccination and SARS-CoV-2 variants. Treatment denoted: roughly 19 received Ad26.COV2.S at low or high dose, single or two shots; 5 received placebo; per-sample allocation not given. Each sample was drawn 63 days after the first injection (of vaccine or placebo). Sequencing used immunoSEQ multiplex PCR; TCRdb keeps in-frame clones, though not all of them. The sample includes about 400,000 clones, about 90% of them seen just once. The source was peripheral blood, collected in a trial of Ad26.COV2.S vaccine versus placebo. Source of these receptors: a person aged 18-60 years who received the Ad26.COV2.S COVID-19 vaccine or a placebo.

This sequence joins TRBV6-5 and TRBJ2-2; no reliable D call. The germline CDR1 and CDR2 sequences are MNHEY and SVGAGI. This CDR3 region has 13 residues. Trimming removed 2 bases at V and 4 bases at J, with 5 bases between. DNA of the CDR3: TGTGCCAGCAGTTACGGACCCACCGGGGAGCTGTTTTTT. This codes for CASSYGPTGELFF.

The V call is TRBV5-6, the J call TRBJ1-6; 10 bases line up with TRBD1. CDR1 is SGHDT and CDR2 is YYEEEE in the germline V gene. The CDR3 length is 15 residues. Trimming cost V 2 bases and J 8 bases; bases outside gene matches: 4. This CDR3 is CASSLSGTGDSPLHF. Here the CDR3 DNA reads TGTGCCAGCAGCTTATCCGGGACAGGGGATTCACCCCTCCACTTT.

V is TRBV10-3 and J is TRBJ2-3; D is undetermined. This CDR3 has 13 amino acids. The V gene lost 0 bases and the J gene lost 4 bases, with 5 bases spanning the gap. Germline V gives CDR1 ENHRY, CDR2 SYGVKD. CDR3 sequence (DNA): TGTGCCATCAGTGAGTCGCTATCAGATACGCAGTATTTT. Translating gives CAISESLSDTQYF.

The V and J genes are TRBV19 and TRBJ2-5; tentatively, D is TRBD1 (7 bases). Germline assignment: CDR1 LNHDA and CDR2 SQIVND (reference sequence). The CDR3 extends over 17 amino acids. Trimming left V 1 base short and J 4 bases short, with 19 bases between. The CDR3 region is CASSIGDLQGGGETQYF. CDR3 bases: TGTGCCAGTAGTATAGGGGACCTGCAGGGGGGTGGAGAGACCCAGTACTTC.

This clone came up a few times. The chain couples TRBV5-1 to TRBJ2-3; D not resolved. V lost 2 bases to trimming and J lost 7 bases, with 14 bases between them. The germline CDR1 and CDR2 sequences are SGHRS and YFSETQ. The CDR3 spans 14 residues. The CDR3 DNA is TGCGCCAGCAGCTTTGGGTCGCGAGGTTATACGCAGTATTTT. Residues: CASSFGSRGYTQYF.

The rearrangement joins TRBV6-5 to TRBJ2-7; D possibly corresponds to TRBD2 (5 bases). Trimming removed 6 bases at V and 6 bases at J, with 18 bases between. The CDR3 covers 14 residues. The germline gives CDR1 MNHEY, CDR2 SVGAGI. The CDR3 spells CASRRPGSGSEQYF. The CDR3 DNA is TGTGCCAGCAGACGCCCAGGATCGGGGTCCGAGCAGTACTTC.

The gene calls are TRBV5-1 and TRBJ2-5; a weak D match, TRBD1 (6 bases). The V gene lost 3 bases and the J gene lost 4 bases, with 10 bases spanning the gap. From germline, CDR1 is SGHRS and CDR2 YFSETQ. The CDR3 is 13 amino acids. CDR3 sequence: CASSSTGLETQYF. The CDR3 DNA reads TGCGCCAGCAGCTCGACAGGTTTAGAGACCCAGTACTTC.

DNA of the CDR3: TGTGCCAGTAGTATGGCAGGGGGTCCCACTGAAGCTTTCTTT. Amino acid sequence: CASSMAGGPTEAFF. This rearrangement joins TRBV19 to TRBJ1-1, with 7 bases lining up with TRBD1. CDR1 is LNHDA, CDR2 SQIVND, per germline (reference sequence). This CDR3 has 14 amino acids. Trimming took 3 bases from V and 4 from J; bases not matched to a gene: 5.

This chain uses TRBV19 with TRBJ2-7; D unresolved. The CDR3 is 12 amino acids. CDR1 is LNHDA and CDR2 is SQIVND in the germline V gene (reference sequence). The CDR3, as DNA: TGTGTCCCCGAAGGGTACCTTGAGGAGCAGTACTTC. Translated: CVPEGYLEEQYF.

The rearrangement links TRBV10-1 to TRBJ2-7; 10 nucleotides line up with TRBD2. V was pared by 3 bases and J by 2 bases, with 1 base of the junction left unmatched. The germline gives CDR1 WNHNN, CDR2 SYGVQD (reference sequence). The CDR3 has 14 residues. The CDR3 is CASSESGGAYEQYF. The CDR3 DNA follows: TGCGCCAGCAGTGAAAGCGGGGGGGCCTACGAGCAGTACTTC.